This TCR beta chain was identified in a study of blood T cell repertoires in COVID-19. Study-level background: Sources were T cells, B-cell-depleted T cells, or PBMCs; the material itself was cDNA or gDNA.

Trimming took off 3 bases at V and 3 bases at J, with 9 bases between the two ends. In germline, CDR1 is LGHNA, CDR2 YSLEER. The length of the CDR3 is 14 residues. Per the original data handling: For nucleated cells, counts were estimated from reference gene primer amplification. The data were produced by immunoSEQ multiplex PCR, yet TCRdb's version contains in-frame clones alone and is incomplete. V and J calls and clone size are as listed in that table; D and trimming were resolved from the DNA. This sample has about 370,000 clones, with about 90% found just once. During active infection, Seattle patients enrolled and were then monitored through disease.

Sequenced sample: peripheral blood. The chain is built from TRBV4-3 and TRBJ1-3; the D gene is possibly TRBD1 (6 bases). This TCR was recovered from a woman in her 30s with COVID-19, enrolled during active disease. CDR3 sequence reads: CASSHSTGGNTIYF. The CDR3 nucleotides are TGCGCCAGCAGCCACTCGACAGGTGGAAACACCATATATTTT.